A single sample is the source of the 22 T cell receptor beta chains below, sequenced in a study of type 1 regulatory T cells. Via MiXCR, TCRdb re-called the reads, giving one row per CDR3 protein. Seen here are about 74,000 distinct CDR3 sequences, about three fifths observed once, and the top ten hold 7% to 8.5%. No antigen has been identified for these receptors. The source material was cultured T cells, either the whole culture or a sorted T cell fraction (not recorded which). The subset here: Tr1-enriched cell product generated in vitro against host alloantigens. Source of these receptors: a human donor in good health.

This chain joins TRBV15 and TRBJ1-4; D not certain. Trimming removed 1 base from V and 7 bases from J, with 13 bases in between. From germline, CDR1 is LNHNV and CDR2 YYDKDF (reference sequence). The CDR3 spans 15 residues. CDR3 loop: CATSRATLLGEKLFF. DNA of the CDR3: TGTGCCACCAGCAGAGCGACTCTTTTAGGTGAAAAACTGTTTTTT.

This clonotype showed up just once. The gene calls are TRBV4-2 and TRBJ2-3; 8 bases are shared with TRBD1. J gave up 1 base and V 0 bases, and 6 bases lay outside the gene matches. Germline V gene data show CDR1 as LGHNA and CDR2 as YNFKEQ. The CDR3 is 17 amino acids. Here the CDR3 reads CASSQEGSGQGTDTQYF. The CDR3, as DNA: TGTGCCAGCAGCCAAGAAGGCTCGGGACAGGGCACAGATACGCAGTATTTT.

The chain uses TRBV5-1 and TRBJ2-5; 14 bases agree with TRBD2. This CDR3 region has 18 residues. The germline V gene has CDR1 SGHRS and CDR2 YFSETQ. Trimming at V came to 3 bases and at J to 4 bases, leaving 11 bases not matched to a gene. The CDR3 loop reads CASSSKYTGTSGRETQYF. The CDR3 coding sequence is TGCGCCAGCAGCTCCAAATATACCGGGACTAGCGGGAGAGAGACCCAGTACTTC.

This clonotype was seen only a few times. CDR3 sequence: CASSLSGSYEQYF. The DNA for the CDR3 is TGCGCCAGCAGCCTTAGCGGGTCTTACGAGCAGTACTTC. V usage is TRBV4-1 and J usage is TRBJ2-7, with 7 bases lining up with TRBD2. Per germline, CDR1 MGHRA and CDR2 YSYEKL. Trimming removed 4 bases from V and 4 bases from J; junction bases left unmatched: 4. The CDR3 length is 13 residues.

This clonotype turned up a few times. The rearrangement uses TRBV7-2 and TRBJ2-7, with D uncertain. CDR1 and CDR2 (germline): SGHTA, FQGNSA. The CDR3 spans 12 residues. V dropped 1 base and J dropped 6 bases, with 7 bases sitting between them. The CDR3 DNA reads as TGTGCCAGCAGCTTAGAAATAAGCGAGCAGTACTTC. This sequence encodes CASSLEISEQYF.

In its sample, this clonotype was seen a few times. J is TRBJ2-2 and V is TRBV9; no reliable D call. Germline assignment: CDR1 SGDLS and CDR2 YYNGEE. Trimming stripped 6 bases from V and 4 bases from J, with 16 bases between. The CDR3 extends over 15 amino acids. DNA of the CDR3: TGTGCCAGCAACGAACTCACTGAACCCACCGGGGAGCTGTTTTTT. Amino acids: CASNELTEPTGELFF.

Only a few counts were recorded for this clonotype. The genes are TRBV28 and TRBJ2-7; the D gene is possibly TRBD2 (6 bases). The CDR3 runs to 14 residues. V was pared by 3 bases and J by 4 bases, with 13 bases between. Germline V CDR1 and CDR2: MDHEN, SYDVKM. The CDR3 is CASSFGGVVYEQYF. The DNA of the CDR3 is TGTGCCAGCAGTTTCGGAGGGGTCGTTTACGAGCAGTACTTC. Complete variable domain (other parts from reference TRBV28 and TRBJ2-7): DVKVTQSSRYLVKRTGEKVFLECVQDMDHENMFWYRQDPGLGLRLIYFSYDVKMKEKGDIPEGYSVSREKKERFSLILESASTNQTSMYLCASSFGGVVYEQYFGPGTRLTVT.

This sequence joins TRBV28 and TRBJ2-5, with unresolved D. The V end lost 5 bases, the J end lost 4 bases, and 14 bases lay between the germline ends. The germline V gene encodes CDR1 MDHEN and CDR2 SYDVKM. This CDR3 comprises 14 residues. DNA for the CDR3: TGTGCCAGCAGTGGCCCCCGGGTTGGAGAGACCCAGTACTTC. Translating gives CASSGPRVGETQYF.

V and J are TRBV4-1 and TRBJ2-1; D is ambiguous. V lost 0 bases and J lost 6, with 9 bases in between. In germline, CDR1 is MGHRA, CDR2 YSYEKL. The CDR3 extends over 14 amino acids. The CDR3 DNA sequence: TGCGCCAGCAGCCAAGATCCAACGACCAATGAGCAGTTCTTC. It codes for CASSQDPTTNEQFF.

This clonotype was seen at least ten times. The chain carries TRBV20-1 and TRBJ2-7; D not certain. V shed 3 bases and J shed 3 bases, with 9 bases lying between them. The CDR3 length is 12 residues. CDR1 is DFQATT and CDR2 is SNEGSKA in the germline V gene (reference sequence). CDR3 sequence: CSASDIGYEQYF. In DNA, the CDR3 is TGCAGTGCTAGCGACATTGGCTACGAGCAGTACTTC.

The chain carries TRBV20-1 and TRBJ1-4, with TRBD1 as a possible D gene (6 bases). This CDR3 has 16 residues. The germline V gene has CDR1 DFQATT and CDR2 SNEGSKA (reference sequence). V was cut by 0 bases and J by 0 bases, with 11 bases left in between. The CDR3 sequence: CSARDLKGATNEKLFF. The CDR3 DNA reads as TGCAGTGCTAGAGATTTAAAGGGGGCAACTAATGAAAAACTGTTTTTT.

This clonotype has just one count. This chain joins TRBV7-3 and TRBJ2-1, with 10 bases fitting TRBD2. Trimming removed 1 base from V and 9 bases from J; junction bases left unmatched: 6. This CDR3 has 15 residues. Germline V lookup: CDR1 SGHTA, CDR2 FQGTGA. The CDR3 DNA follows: TGTGCCAGCAGCTTAATGTCTAGCGGGAGAAGTGAGCAGTTCTTC. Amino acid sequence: CASSLMSSGRSEQFF.

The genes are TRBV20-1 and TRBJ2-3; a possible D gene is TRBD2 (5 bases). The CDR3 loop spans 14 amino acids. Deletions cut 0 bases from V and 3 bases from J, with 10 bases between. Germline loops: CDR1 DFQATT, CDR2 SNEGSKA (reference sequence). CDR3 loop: CSAREQRHTDTQYF. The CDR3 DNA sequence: TGCAGTGCTAGAGAGCAGCGGCATACAGATACGCAGTATTTT.

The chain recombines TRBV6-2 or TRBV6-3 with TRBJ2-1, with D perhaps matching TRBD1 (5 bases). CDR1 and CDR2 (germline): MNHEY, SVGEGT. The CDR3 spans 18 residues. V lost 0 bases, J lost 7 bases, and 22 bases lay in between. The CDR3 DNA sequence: TGTGCCAGCAGTTACTCTCCCCCCCACGGGTCAGGGTCGAATGAGCAGTTCTTC. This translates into CASSYSPPHGSGSNEQFF.

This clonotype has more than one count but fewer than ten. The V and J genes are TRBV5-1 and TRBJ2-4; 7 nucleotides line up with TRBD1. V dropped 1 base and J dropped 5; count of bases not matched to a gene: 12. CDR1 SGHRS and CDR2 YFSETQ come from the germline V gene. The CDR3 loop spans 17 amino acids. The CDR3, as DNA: TGCGCCAGCAGCTTGACGCGGTCTCCAGGGGGTCAAAACATTCAGTACTTC. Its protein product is CASSLTRSPGGQNIQYF.

The CDR3 loop reads CAISELNTEAFF. The CDR3, as DNA: TGTGCCATCAGTGAGCTAAACACTGAAGCTTTCTTT. The J gene is TRBJ1-1, the V gene TRBV10-3; D unresolved. This CDR3 comprises 12 residues. Trimming removed 2 bases from V and 2 bases from J, with 3 bases in between. Germline V gene sequence: CDR1 ENHRY, CDR2 SYGVKD.

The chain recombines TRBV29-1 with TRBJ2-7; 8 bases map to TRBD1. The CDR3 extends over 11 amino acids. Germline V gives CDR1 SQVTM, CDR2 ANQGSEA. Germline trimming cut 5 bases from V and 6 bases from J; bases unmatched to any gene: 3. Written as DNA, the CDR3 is TGCAGCGTTAACGACAGGGGCGAGCAGTACTTC. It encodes CSVNDRGEQYF.

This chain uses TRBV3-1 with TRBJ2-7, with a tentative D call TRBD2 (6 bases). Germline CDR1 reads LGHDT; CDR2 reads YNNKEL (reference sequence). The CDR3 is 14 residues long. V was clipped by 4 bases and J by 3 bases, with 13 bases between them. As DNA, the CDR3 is TGTGCCAGCAGCCCGCGGCGGGGAAACTACGAGCAGTACTTC. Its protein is CASSPRRGNYEQYF.

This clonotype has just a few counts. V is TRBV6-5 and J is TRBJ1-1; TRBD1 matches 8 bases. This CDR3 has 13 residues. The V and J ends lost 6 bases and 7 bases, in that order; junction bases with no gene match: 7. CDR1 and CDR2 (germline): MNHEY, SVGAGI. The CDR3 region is CASSSGGEGEAFF. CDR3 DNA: TGTGCCAGCAGCTCAGGGGGCGAAGGTGAAGCTTTCTTT.

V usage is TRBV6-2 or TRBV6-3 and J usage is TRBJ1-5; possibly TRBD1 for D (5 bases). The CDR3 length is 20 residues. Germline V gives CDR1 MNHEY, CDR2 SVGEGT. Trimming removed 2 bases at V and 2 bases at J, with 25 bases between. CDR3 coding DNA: TGTGCCAGCAGTTACCATCAGGGTTTTGGCGTTAGTTATGGCAATCAGCCCCAGCATTTT. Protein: CASSYHQGFGVSYGNQPQHF.

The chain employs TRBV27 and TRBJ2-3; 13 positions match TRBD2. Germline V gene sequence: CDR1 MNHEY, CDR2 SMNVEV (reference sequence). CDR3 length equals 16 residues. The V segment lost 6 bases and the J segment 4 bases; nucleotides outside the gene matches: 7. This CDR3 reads CASSRGLAGVADTQYF. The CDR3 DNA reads TGTGCCAGCAGCCGTGGACTAGCGGGAGTGGCAGATACGCAGTATTTT.

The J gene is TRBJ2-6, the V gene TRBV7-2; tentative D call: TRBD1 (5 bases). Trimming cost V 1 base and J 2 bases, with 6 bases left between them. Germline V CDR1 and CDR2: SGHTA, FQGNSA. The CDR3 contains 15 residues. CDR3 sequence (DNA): TGTGCCAGCAGCTTAGAAGGGGCTGGGGCCAACGTCCTGACTTTC. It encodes CASSLEGAGANVLTF.